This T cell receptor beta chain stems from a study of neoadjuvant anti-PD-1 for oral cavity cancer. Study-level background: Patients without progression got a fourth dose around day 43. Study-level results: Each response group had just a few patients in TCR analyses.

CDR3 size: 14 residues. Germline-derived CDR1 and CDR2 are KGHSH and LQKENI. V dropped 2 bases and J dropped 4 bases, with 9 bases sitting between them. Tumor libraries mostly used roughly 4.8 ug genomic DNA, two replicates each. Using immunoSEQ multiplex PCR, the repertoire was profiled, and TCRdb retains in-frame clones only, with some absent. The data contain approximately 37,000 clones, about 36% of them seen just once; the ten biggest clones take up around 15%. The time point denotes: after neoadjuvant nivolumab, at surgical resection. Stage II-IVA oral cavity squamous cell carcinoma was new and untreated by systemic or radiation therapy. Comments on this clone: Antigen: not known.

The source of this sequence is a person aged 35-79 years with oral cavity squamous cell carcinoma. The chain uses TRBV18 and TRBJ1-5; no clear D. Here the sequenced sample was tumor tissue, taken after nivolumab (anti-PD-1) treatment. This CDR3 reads CASSPGGLNQPQHF. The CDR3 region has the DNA TGTGCCAGCTCACCAGGCGGCCTAAATCAGCCCCAGCATTTT.